The source of this TCR beta chain is a study of blood T cell repertoires in COVID-19. Study at large: T cells, B-cell-depleted T cells, or PBMCs supplied cDNA or gDNA.

J gave up 4 bases and V 0 bases, and 4 bases lay outside the gene matches. CDR3 size: 15 residues. Germline CDR1 and CDR2: SGHRS and YFSETQ. In the authors' methods: Reference gene primers were amplified, and this amplification served to estimate nucleated cell counts. Assay used: immunoSEQ multiplex PCR; TCRdb lists only in-frame clones, some missing. Clone size and the V and J calls come from that table; the DNA yielded D and trimming. The sample holds 150,000 to 200,000 clones, 85% to 90% seen once. This TCR was sampled from a man between 18 and 35 years old with active or convalescent COVID-19. The sequencing sample was made of peripheral blood. The chain is built from TRBV5-1 and TRBJ2-1, with TRBD2 matching 7 bases. The CDR3: CASSLGGGPYNEQFF. The CDR3 DNA sequence: TGCGCCAGCAGCTTGGGGGGAGGGCCTTACAATGAGCAGTTCTTC.